The source of this TCR beta chain is a study of T cell responses to AZD1222 COVID-19 vaccine. Broader study findings: Females made up more of the donors, who were largely white British, and clonal diversity may have come out too low. A rise in Spike-specific TCR breadth and depth followed two AZD1222 doses. Just a handful of people given AZD1222 tested seropositive at baseline.

This table comes from immunoSEQ multiplex PCR, and its TCRdb copy is limited to in-frame clones, with some not included. Of more than 150,000 clones in the sample, 88% were seen once. With respect to this clone: Its antigen is undetermined.

The CDR3 extends over 15 amino acids. The ends were cut back, 5 bases at V and 0 bases at J, with 13 bases in the middle. Per germline, CDR1 SGHVS and CDR2 FQNEAQ. The sequencing here drew on peripheral blood, taken 28 days after the second AZD1222 dose. The receptor comes from an adult who received the AZD1222 COVID-19 vaccine. The chain employs TRBV7-8 and TRBJ1-2; D might be TRBD1 (5 bases). Here the CDR3 reads CASSARQGANYGYTF. DNA for the CDR3: TGTGCCAGCAGCGCCAGGCAGGGCGCTAACTATGGCTACACCTTC.